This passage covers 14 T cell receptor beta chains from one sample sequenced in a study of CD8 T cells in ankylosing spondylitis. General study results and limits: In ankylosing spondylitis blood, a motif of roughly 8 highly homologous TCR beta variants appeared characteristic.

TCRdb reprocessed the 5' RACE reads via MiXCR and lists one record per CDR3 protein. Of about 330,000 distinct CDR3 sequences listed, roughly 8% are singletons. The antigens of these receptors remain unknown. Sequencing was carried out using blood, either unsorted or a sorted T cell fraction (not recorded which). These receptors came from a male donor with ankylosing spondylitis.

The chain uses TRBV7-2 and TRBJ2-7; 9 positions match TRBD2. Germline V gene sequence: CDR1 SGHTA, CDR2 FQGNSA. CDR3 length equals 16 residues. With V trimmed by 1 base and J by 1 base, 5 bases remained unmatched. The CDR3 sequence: CASSLVAGGISYEQYF. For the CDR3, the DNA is TGTGCCAGCAGCTTAGTTGCGGGAGGGATTTCCTACGAGCAGTACTTC.

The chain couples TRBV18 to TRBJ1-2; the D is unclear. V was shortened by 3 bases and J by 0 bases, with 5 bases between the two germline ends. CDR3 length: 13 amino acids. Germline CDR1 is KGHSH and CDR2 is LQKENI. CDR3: CASSPDPNYGYTF. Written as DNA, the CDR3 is TGTGCCAGCTCACCCGATCCTAACTATGGCTACACCTTC.

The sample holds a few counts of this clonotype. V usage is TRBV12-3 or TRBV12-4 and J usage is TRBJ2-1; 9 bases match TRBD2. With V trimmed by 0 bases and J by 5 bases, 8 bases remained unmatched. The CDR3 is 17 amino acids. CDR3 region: CASSLALGSGSHNEQFF. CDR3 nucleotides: TGTGCCAGCAGTTTAGCGCTAGGTAGCGGGAGCCACAATGAGCAGTTCTTC.

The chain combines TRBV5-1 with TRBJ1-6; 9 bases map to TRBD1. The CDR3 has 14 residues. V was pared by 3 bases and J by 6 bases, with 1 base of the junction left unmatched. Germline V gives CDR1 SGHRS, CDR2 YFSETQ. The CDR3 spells CASSSDRGNSPLHF. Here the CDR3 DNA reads TGCGCCAGCAGCTCGGACAGGGGTAATTCACCCCTCCACTTT. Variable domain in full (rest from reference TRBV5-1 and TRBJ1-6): KAGVTQTPRYLIKTRGQQVTLSCSPISGHRSVSWYQQTPGQGLQFLFEYFSETQRNKGNFPGRFSGRQFSNSRSEMNVSTLELGDSALYLCASSSDRGNSPLHFGNGTRLTVT.

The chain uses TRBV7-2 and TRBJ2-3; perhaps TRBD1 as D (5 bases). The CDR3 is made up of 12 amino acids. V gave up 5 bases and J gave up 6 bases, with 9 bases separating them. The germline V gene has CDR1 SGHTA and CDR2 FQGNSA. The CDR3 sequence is CASSLGVDTQYF. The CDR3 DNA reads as TGTGCCAGCAGCCTAGGGGTGGATACGCAGTATTTT.

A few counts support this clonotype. CDR3 sequence: CASSPWGGEDTEAFF. For the CDR3, the DNA is TGCGCCAGCAGCCCGTGGGGGGGCGAGGACACTGAAGCTTTCTTT. The V and J genes are TRBV5-1 and TRBJ1-1; a weak D match, TRBD1 (6 bases). Germline-derived CDR1 and CDR2 are SGHRS and YFSETQ. The CDR3 consists of 15 residues. V was trimmed by 4 bases and J by 3 bases, leaving 16 bases between them.

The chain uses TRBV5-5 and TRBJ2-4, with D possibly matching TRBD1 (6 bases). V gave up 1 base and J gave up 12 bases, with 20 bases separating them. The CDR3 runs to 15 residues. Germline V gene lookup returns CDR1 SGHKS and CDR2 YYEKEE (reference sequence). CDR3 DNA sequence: TGTGCCAGCAGCTTGTGGACAGCCTCGGGTAGTAATCAGTACTTC. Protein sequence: CASSLWTASGSNQYF.

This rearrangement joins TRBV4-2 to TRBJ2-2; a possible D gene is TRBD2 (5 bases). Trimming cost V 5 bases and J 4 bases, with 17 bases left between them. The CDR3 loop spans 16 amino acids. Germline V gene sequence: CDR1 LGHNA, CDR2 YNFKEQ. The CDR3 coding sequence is TGTGCCAGCAGCGAGGGTAAGGGAAGTTCCACCGGGGAGCTGTTTTTT. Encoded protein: CASSEGKGSSTGELFF.

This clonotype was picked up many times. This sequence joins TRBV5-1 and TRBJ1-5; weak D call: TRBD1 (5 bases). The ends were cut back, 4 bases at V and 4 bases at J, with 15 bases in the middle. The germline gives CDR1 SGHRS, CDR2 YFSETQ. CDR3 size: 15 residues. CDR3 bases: TGCGCCAGCAGCCCCGAGCCAGGGATAAATCAGCCCCAGCATTTT. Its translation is CASSPEPGINQPQHF.

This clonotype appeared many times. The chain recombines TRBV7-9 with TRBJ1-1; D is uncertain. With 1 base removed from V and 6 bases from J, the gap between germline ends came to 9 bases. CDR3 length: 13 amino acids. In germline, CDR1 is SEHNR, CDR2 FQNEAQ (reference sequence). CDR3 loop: CASSLDTGAEAFF. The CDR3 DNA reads TGTGCCAGCAGCTTAGATACCGGGGCTGAAGCTTTCTTT.

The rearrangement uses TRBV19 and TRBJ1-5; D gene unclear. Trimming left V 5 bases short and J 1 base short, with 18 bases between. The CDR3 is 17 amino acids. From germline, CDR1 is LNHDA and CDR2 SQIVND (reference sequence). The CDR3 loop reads CASSGLGIWLSNQPQHF. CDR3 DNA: TGTGCCAGTAGTGGGTTAGGCATCTGGTTGAGCAATCAGCCCCAGCATTTT.

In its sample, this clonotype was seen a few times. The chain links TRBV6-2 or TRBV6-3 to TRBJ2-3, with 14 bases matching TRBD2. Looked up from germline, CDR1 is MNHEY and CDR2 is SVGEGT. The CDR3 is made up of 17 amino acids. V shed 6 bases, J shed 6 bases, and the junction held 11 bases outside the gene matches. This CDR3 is CASSWTSGRSPTDTQYF. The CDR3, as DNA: TGTGCCAGCAGCTGGACTAGCGGGAGGTCCCCGACGGATACGCAGTATTTT.

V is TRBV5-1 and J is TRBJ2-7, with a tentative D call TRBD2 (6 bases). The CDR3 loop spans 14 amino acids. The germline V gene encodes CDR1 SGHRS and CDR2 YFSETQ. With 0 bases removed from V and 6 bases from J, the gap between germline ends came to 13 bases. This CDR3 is CASSLAGDFREQYF. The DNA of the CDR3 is TGCGCCAGCAGCTTGGCCGGGGACTTTCGCGAGCAGTACTTC.

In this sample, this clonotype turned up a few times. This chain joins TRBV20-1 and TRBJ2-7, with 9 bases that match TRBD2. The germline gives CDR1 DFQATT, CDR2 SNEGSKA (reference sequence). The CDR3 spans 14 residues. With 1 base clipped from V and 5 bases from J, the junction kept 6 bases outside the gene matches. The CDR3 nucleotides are TGCAGTGCTAGAGTGCCTAGCGGGAACCACGAGCAGTACTTC. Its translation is CSARVPSGNHEQYF.